The clone carrying this T cell receptor (beta chain) was found once. This sample was taken from a study of blood T cell repertoires in COVID-19. This CDR3 has 14 amino acids. Germline CDR1 is SGHVS and CDR2 is FNYEAQ. V trimming: 5 bases; J trimming: 1 base; junction bases outside the gene matches: 5. Clones were sequenced by immunoSEQ multiplex PCR, and TCRdb holds only the in-frame ones, with some missing. The sample has over 150,000 clones; roughly 81% are singletons. The chain uses TRBV7-6 and TRBJ2-7, with 7 bases aligning to TRBD1. The origin of this receptor is a man aged 40-49 years with acute or convalescent COVID-19. Sequencing used peripheral blood. CDR3 nucleotides: TGTGCCAGCAGCCCGACAGGGAATTCCTACGAGCAGTACTTC. As protein: CASSPTGNSYEQYF. The full variable domain, in which reference TRBV7-6 and TRBJ2-7 provide the parts outside the CDR3, is GAGVSQSPRYKVTKRGQDVALRCDPISGHVSLYWYRQALGQGPEFLTYFNYEAQQDKSGLPNDRFSAERPEGSISTLTIQRTEQRDSAMYRCASSPTGNSYEQYFGPGTRLTVT.